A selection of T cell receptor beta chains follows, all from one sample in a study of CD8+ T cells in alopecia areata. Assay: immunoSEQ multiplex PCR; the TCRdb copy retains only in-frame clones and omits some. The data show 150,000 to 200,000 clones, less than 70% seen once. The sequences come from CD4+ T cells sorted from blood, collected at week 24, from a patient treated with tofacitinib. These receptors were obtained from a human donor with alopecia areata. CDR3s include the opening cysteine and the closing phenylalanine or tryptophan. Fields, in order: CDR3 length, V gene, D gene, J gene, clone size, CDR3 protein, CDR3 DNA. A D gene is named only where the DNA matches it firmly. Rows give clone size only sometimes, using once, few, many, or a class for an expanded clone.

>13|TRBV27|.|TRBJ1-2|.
CASSLRGYGGYTF
TGTGCCAGCAGTTTAAGAGGGTATGGTGGCTACACCTTC
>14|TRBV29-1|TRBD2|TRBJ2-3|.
CSVLWGLDTDTQYF
TGCAGCGTCCTTTGGGGACTAGACACAGATACGCAGTATTTT
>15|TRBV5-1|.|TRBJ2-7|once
CASSFLRDKPYEQYF
TGCGCCAGCAGCTTTCTTCGGGACAAACCCTACGAGCAGTACTTC
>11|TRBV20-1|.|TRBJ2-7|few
CSARGASEQYF
TGCAGTGCTAGAGGGGCTAGCGAGCAGTACTTC
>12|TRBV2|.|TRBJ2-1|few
CASSVSYNEQFF
TGTGCCAGCAGTGTCAGTTACAATGAGCAGTTCTTC
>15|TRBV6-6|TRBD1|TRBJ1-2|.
CASTPTGDMNYGYTF
TGTGCCAGCACACCGACAGGGGATATGAACTATGGCTACACCTTC
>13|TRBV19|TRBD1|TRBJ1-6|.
CASRDRGYSPLHF
TGTGCCAGCCGGGACAGGGGTTATTCACCCCTCCACTTT
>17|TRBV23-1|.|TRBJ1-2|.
CASSHLDGAGGPYGYTF
TGCGCCAGCAGTCATCTGGATGGGGCCGGGGGACCGTATGGCTACACCTTC
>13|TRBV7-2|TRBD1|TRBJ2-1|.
CASSFSGGNEQFF
TGTGCCAGCAGCTTTTCAGGGGGCAATGAGCAGTTCTTC
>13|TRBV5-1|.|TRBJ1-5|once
CASSPVPGQPQHF
TGCGCCAGCAGCCCGGTTCCAGGGCAGCCCCAGCATTTT
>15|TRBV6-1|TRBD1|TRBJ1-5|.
CASAGRTGGNQPQHF
TGTGCCAGCGCCGGTAGGACAGGGGGCAATCAGCCCCAGCATTTT
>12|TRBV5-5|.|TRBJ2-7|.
CASSWDRREQYF
TGTGCCAGCAGCTGGGATCGTAGAGAGCAGTACTTC
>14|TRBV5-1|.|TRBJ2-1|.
CASSLDGGPVEQFF
TGCGCCAGCAGCTTGGATGGGGGGCCCGTTGAGCAGTTCTTC
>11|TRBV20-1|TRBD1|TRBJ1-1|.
CSAYDRAEAFF
TGCAGTGCTTATGACAGGGCAGAAGCTTTCTTT
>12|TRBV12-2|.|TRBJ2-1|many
CASRFLPSEQFF
TGTGCAAGTCGCTTCCTCCCGAGCGAGCAGTTCTTC
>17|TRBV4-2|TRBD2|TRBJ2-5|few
CASSQGSGTSVRVTQYF
TGTGCCAGCAGCCAAGGGTCCGGGACTAGCGTTAGAGTGACCCAGTACTTC
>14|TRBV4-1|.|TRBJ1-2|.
CASSQDMTNYGYTF
TGCGCCAGCAGCCAAGATATGACTAACTATGGCTACACCTTC
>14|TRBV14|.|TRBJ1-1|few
CASSTGTANTEAFF
TGTGCCAGCAGCACCGGGACGGCGAACACTGAAGCTTTCTTT
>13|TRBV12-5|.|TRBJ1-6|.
CALQGAYNSPLHF
TGTGCTCTGCAGGGAGCCTATAATTCACCCCTCCACTTT
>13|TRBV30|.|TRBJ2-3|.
CAWILDGTDTQYF
TGTGCCTGGATTTTGGACGGCACAGATACGCAGTATTTT
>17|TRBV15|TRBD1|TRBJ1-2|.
CATSRDFQGAPSYGYTF
TGTGCCACCAGCAGAGATTTCCAGGGGGCGCCTTCCTATGGCTACACCTTC
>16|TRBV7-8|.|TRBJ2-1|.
CASSPLGPPISNEQFF
TGTGCCAGCAGCCCACTAGGTCCGCCCATCTCCAATGAGCAGTTCTTC
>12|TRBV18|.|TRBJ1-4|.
CASSPDNEKLFF
TGTGCCAGCTCACCAGATAATGAAAAACTGTTTTTT
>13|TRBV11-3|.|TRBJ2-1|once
CASSFSRNNEQFF
TGTGCCAGCAGCTTCTCCAGGAACAATGAGCAGTTCTTC
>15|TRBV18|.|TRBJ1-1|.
CASSRYGGADTEAFF
TGTGCCAGCTCACGATACGGGGGCGCGGACACTGAAGCTTTCTTT